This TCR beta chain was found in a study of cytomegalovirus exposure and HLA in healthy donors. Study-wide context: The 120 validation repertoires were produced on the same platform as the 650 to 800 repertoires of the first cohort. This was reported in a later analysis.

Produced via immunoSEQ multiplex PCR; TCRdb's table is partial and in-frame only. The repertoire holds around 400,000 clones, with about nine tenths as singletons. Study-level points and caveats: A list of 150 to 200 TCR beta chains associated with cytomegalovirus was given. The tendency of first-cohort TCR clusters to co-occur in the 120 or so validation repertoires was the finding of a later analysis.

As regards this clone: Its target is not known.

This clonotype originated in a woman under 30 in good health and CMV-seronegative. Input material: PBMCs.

The CDR3 DNA is TGTGCCAGCAGTGCTCACAGCAATAACTATGGCTACACCTTC. This sequence encodes CASSAHSNNYGYTF. This chain uses TRBV25-1 with TRBJ1-2; no definite D call. The V gene lost 4 bases and the J gene lost 1 base, with 10 bases spanning the gap. This CDR3 spans 14 amino acids. Germline loops: CDR1 MGHDK, CDR2 SYGVNS.